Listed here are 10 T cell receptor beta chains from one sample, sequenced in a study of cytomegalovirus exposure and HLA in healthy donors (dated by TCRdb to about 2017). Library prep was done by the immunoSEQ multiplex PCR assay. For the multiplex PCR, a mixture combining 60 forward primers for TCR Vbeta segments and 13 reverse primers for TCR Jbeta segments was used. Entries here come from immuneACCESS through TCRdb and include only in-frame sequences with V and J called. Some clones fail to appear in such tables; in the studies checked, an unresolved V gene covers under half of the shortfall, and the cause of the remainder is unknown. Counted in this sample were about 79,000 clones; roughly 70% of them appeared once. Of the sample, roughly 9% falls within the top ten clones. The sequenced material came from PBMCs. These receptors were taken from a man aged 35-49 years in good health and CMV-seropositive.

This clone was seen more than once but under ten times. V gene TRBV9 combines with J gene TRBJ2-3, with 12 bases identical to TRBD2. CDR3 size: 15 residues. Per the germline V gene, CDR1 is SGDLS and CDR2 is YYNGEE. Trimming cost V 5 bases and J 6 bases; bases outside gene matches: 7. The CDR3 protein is CASSTSGGPHDTQYF. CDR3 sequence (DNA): TGTGCCAGCAGTACTAGCGGGGGGCCCCACGATACGCAGTATTTT.

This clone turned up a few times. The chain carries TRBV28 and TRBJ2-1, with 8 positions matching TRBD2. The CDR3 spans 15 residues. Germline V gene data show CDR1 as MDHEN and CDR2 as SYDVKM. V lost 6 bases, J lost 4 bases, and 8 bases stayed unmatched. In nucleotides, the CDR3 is TGTGCCAGCAGGCATCTAGCGGGTCTATACAATGAGCAGTTCTTC. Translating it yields CASRHLAGLYNEQFF.

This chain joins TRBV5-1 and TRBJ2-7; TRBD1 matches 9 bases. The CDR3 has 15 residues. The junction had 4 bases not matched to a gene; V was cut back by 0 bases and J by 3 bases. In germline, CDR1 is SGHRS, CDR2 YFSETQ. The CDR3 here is CASSLAGTGSYEQYF. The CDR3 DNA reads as TGCGCCAGCAGCTTGGCCGGGACAGGGAGCTACGAGCAGTACTTC.

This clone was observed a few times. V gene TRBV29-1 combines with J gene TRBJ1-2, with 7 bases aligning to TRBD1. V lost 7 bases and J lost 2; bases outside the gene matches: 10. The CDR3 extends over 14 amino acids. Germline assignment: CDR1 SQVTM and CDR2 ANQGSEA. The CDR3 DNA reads TGCAGCGCTAGTGCATCGACAGGGAACTATGGCTACACCTTC. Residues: CSASASTGNYGYTF.

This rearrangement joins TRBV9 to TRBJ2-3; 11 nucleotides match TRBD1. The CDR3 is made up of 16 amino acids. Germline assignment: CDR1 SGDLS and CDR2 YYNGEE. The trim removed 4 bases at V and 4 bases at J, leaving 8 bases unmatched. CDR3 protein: CASSLGQGAYADTQYF. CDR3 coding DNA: TGTGCCAGCAGCCTTGGACAGGGGGCTTATGCAGATACGCAGTATTTT. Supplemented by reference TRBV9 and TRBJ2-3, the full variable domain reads DSGVTQTPKHLITATGQRVTLRCSPRSGDLSVYWYQQSLDQGLQFLIQYYNGEERAKGNILERFSAQQFPDLHSELNLSSLELGDSALYFCASSLGQGAYADTQYFGPGTRLTVL.

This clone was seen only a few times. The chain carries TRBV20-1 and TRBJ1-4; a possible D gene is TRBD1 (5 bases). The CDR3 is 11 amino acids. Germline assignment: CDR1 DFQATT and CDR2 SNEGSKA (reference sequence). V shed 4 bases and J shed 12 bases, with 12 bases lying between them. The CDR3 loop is CSAKRGSELFF. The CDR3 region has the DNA TGCAGTGCTAAGCGGGGGTCAGAACTGTTTTTT.

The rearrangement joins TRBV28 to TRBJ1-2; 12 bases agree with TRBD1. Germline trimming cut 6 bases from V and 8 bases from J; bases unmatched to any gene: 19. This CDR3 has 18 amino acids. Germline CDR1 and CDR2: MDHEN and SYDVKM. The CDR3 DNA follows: TGTGCCAGCAGACCGGGACAGGGGGCAGTTCCCTTCCTGAGGGGCTACACCTTC. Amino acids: CASRPGQGAVPFLRGYTF.

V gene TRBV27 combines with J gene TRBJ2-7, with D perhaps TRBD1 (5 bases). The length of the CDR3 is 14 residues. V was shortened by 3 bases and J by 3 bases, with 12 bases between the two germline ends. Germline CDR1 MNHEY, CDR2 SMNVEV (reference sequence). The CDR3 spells CASSLARAVYEQYF. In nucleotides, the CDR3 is TGTGCCAGCAGTTTGGCCAGGGCCGTCTACGAGCAGTACTTC.

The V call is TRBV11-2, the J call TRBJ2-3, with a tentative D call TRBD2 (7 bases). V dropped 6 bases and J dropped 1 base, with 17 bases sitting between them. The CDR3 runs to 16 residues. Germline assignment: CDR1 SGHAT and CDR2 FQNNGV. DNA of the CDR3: TGTGCCAGCAGGAAAGGGGGGGGTTCCGGCACAGATACGCAGTATTTT. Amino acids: CASRKGGGSGTDTQYF.

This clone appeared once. CDR3 region: CASSLGRHETQYF. Written as DNA, the CDR3 is TGTGCCAGCAGCCTGGGCCGCCACGAGACCCAGTACTTC. The V gene is TRBV28, the J gene TRBJ2-5; no firm D call. Germline V gene lookup returns CDR1 MDHEN and CDR2 SYDVKM. V was shortened by 6 bases and J by 5 bases, with 13 bases between the two germline ends. This CDR3 contains 13 residues.